Below are 31 T cell receptor beta chains sequenced from a single sample in a study of early stage breast cancer tumors. Assay used: immunoSEQ multiplex PCR; TCRdb lists only in-frame clones, some missing. The sample includes 50,000 to 65,000 clones, around 80% of them seen just once. Sequenced: blood. These receptors all stem from a person aged 30-39 years with breast cancer.

The chain couples TRBV2 to TRBJ1-3, with D maybe TRBD1 (6 bases). V was pared by 8 bases and J by 0 bases, with 14 bases between. The CDR3 totals 15 residues. CDR1 is SNHLY and CDR2 is FYNNEI in the germline V gene. The CDR3 DNA follows: TGTGCCAGCCGAGCAGAGGGGGGCTCTGGAAACACCATATATTTT. Residues: CASRAEGGSGNTIYF.

The chain employs TRBV30 and TRBJ1-2, with a tentative D call TRBD1 (6 bases). The length of the CDR3 is 13 residues. V lost 5 bases to trimming and J lost 4 bases, with 14 bases between them. Germline CDR1 and CDR2: GTSNPN and SVGIG (reference sequence). CDR3 loop: CAWAMTGSYGYTF. CDR3 bases: TGTGCCTGGGCAATGACAGGCTCCTATGGCTACACCTTC.

The chain carries TRBV20-1 and TRBJ1-1, with D unclear. Trimming stripped 6 bases from V and 3 bases from J, with 8 bases between. The V gene's germline CDR1 is DFQATT and CDR2 SNEGSKA (reference sequence). This CDR3 is built from 11 residues. CDR3 protein: CSAKEDTEAFF. Written as DNA, the CDR3 is TGCAGTGCGAAGGAAGACACTGAAGCTTTCTTT.

Turning to this clone: A junction boundary mismatches the germline segment, possibly from a read error. The chain combines TRBV7-7 with TRBJ2-2; weak D call: TRBD2 (6 bases). The CDR3 consists of 15 residues. Germline-derived CDR1 and CDR2 are SSHAT and FNYEAQ (reference sequence). The CDR3 nucleotides read TGTGCTAGCAGCCCCGACGGGACTTACTACGGGGAGCTGTTTTTT. It codes for CASSPDGTYYGELFF.

This clone was seen a few times. The chain uses TRBV30 and TRBJ1-1, with TRBD1 as a possible D gene (6 bases). This CDR3 has 13 amino acids. The germline gives CDR1 GTSNPN, CDR2 SVGIG (reference sequence). V lost 2 bases and J lost 3, with 10 bases in between. The CDR3: CAWSSQGYTEAFF. The DNA of the CDR3 is TGTGCCTGGAGTTCACAGGGATACACTGAAGCTTTCTTT.

The gene calls are TRBV7-8 and TRBJ2-2; TRBD1 matches at 10 bases. The germline CDR1 and CDR2 sequences are SGHVS and FQNEAQ. V lost 4 bases, J lost 5 bases, and 13 bases stayed unmatched. The CDR3 runs to 18 residues. Written as DNA, the CDR3 is TGTGCCAGCAGCTCAAAACGACTACCGGGACAGGGGACCGGGGAGCTGTTTTTT. This sequence encodes CASSSKRLPGQGTGELFF.

This clone was recorded a few times. The chain carries TRBV6-5 and TRBJ2-1; 8 bases are a match to TRBD1. After removal of 6 bases from V and 2 bases from J, the junction contained 6 bases not matched to a gene. The CDR3 consists of 15 residues. Germline lookup yields CDR1 MNHEY and CDR2 SVGAGI. The CDR3: CASRDSGGAYNEQFF. CDR3 DNA sequence: TGTGCCAGCAGGGATTCAGGGGGCGCCTACAATGAGCAGTTCTTC.

The V call is TRBV4-3, the J call TRBJ1-3; 8 bases line up with TRBD1. Germline V gives CDR1 LGHNA, CDR2 YSLEER. With V trimmed by 1 base and J by 0 bases, 5 bases remained unmatched. The CDR3 loop spans 17 amino acids. The CDR3 DNA is TGCGCCAGCAGCCAAGGCCCAGGGGGCCTCTCTGGAAACACCATATATTTT. Translated: CASSQGPGGLSGNTIYF.

The chain is built from TRBV19 and TRBJ1-5; 7 positions agree with TRBD1. CDR3 length: 16 amino acids. V trimming: 3 bases; J trimming: 6 bases; junction bases outside the gene matches: 11. Looked up from germline, CDR1 is LNHDA and CDR2 is SQIVND (reference sequence). The CDR3 region is CASSIRQGPWSQPQHF. CDR3 DNA: TGTGCCAGTAGTATTCGACAGGGCCCCTGGAGTCAGCCCCAGCATTTT.

The J gene is TRBJ2-1, the V gene TRBV10-3; D possibly corresponds to TRBD2 (5 bases). The germline gives CDR1 ENHRY, CDR2 SYGVKD. CDR3 size: 14 residues. Between the trimmed V and J ends, which lost 6 bases and 4 bases, there was a span of 13 bases. Written as DNA, the CDR3 is TGTGCCATCAGAACCCGGACTCAATACAATGAGCAGTTCTTC. As protein: CAIRTRTQYNEQFF.

This rearrangement joins TRBV19 to TRBJ2-7; D uncertain. V was shortened by 7 bases and J by 1 base, with 17 bases between the two germline ends. The CDR3 length is 15 residues. Per the germline V gene, CDR1 is LNHDA and CDR2 is SQIVND (reference sequence). The CDR3, as DNA: TGTGCCAGTACCCCTATGGGTGGGCCGTCCTACGAGCAGTACTTC. Translation gives CASTPMGGPSYEQYF.

V gene TRBV10-2 combines with J gene TRBJ2-7; no clear D. Germline lookup yields CDR1 WSHSY and CDR2 SAAADI. This CDR3 comprises 11 residues. V gave up 2 bases and J gave up 5 bases, with 4 bases separating them. CDR3 amino acids: CASSEGDEQYF. CDR3 DNA sequence: TGCGCCAGCAGTGAGGGGGACGAGCAGTACTTC.

The chain carries TRBV27 and TRBJ1-1; no clear D gene. V was cut by 4 bases and J by 5 bases, with 17 bases left in between. The CDR3 runs 15 residues. Germline-derived CDR1 and CDR2 are MNHEY and SMNVEV (reference sequence). Here the CDR3 DNA reads TGTGCCAGCAGTTCCGGGTCTCTCGGAAGGACTGAAGCTTTCTTT. It encodes CASSSGSLGRTEAFF.

The chain carries TRBV10-3 and TRBJ1-1; D not resolved. CDR3 length equals 18 residues. Trimming left V 0 bases short and J 0 bases short, with 17 bases between. Germline V gene sequence: CDR1 ENHRY, CDR2 SYGVKD. The CDR3 DNA follows: TGTGCCATCAGTGAGTCTTATTCGGCGGGATATGTGAACACTGAAGCTTTCTTT. It translates to CAISESYSAGYVNTEAFF.

The CDR3 spells CASSLGSGRDTEAFF. The CDR3 coding sequence is TGTGCCAGCAGCTTAGGATCTGGAAGGGACACTGAAGCTTTCTTT. This chain joins TRBV7-9 and TRBJ1-1; D not certain. V was shortened by 1 base and J by 3 bases, with 12 bases between the two germline ends. The CDR3 runs 15 residues. CDR1 SEHNR and CDR2 FQNEAQ come from the germline V gene (reference sequence).

This chain connects TRBV5-1 to TRBJ2-1; TRBD1 is a possible D gene (5 bases). This CDR3 is built from 15 residues. Germline CDR1 reads SGHRS; CDR2 reads YFSETQ. V dropped 6 bases and J dropped 1 base, with 14 bases sitting between them. The CDR3 loop reads CASIIGVGSYNEQFF. As DNA, the CDR3 is TGCGCCAGCATAATAGGGGTGGGGTCCTACAATGAGCAGTTCTTC.

The CDR3 region is CASSLVSSFTEAFF. For the CDR3, the DNA is TGTGCCAGCAGCTTAGTATCGAGTTTCACTGAAGCTTTCTTT. The chain has TRBV7-9 and TRBJ1-1; no definite D call. Trimming took 1 base from V and 4 from J, leaving 10 bases between them. The CDR3 is 14 residues long. Germline CDR1 SEHNR, CDR2 FQNEAQ (reference sequence). The full variable domain, rest sourced from reference TRBV7-9 and TRBJ1-1, is DTGVSQNPRHKITKRGQNVTFRCDPISEHNRLYWYRQTLGQGPEFLTYFQNEAQLEKSRLLSDRFSAERPKGSFSTLEIQRTEQGDSAMYLCASSLVSSFTEAFFGQGTRLTVV.

The V and J genes are TRBV25-1 and TRBJ2-7; TRBD1 is a possible D gene (5 bases). The CDR3 consists of 11 residues. V shed 6 bases and J shed 10 bases, with 13 bases lying between them. The germline CDR1 and CDR2 sequences are MGHDK and SYGVNS. CDR3 DNA sequence: TGTGCCAGCAGCAATCCAGGGCGACAGTACTTC. Protein sequence: CASSNPGRQYF.

The chain combines TRBV7-2 with TRBJ2-7, with D unresolved. V lost 6 bases and J lost 0, with 6 bases in between. The CDR3 is 12 amino acids. Per germline, CDR1 SGHTA and CDR2 FQGNSA. The CDR3 protein is CASSQSSYEQYF. The CDR3 DNA reads as TGTGCCAGCAGTCAAAGCTCCTACGAGCAGTACTTC.

The genes are TRBV7-8 and TRBJ2-1; D could derive from TRBD1 or TRBD2 (5 bases each). Germline assignment: CDR1 SGHVS and CDR2 FQNEAQ. The CDR3 spans 15 residues. V was pared by 3 bases and J by 4 bases, with 13 bases between. CDR3 coding DNA: TGTGCCAGCAGCTTGGAGTGGGACCTATACAATGAGCAGTTCTTC. It specifies CASSLEWDLYNEQFF.

The chain combines TRBV10-3 with TRBJ2-5; D is perhaps TRBD1 or TRBD2 (6 bases each). The CDR3 runs 13 residues. CDR1 is ENHRY, CDR2 SYGVKD, per germline. Trimming took off 7 bases at V and 5 bases at J, with 14 bases between the two ends. The CDR3 DNA is TGTGCCATCACGAGGGGGGCAGGGGAGACCCAGTACTTC. Translation gives CAITRGAGETQYF.

This clone was counted a single time. This chain connects TRBV4-3 to TRBJ2-6; 7 bases agree with TRBD2. The CDR3 extends over 16 amino acids. Per the germline V gene, CDR1 is LGHNA and CDR2 is YSLEER. V trimming: 1 base; J trimming: 2 bases; junction bases outside the gene matches: 2. The chain's CDR3 is CASSQVAGAGANVLTF. In DNA, the CDR3 is TGCGCCAGCAGCCAAGTGGCGGGGGCTGGGGCCAACGTCCTGACTTTC.

The CDR3 region is CASSTTGEAGYTF. In DNA form, the CDR3 reads TGTGCCAGTAGTACTACAGGGGAAGCTGGCTACACCTTC. This chain connects TRBV19 to TRBJ1-2; 7 positions agree with TRBD1. V dropped 4 bases and J dropped 7; count of bases not matched to a gene: 6. The CDR3 contains 13 residues. Germline CDR1 is LNHDA and CDR2 is SQIVND (reference sequence).

J is TRBJ1-1 and V is TRBV7-6, with D perhaps TRBD1 (5 bases). The CDR3 totals 13 residues. Trimming took off 5 bases at V and 1 base at J, with 8 bases between the two ends. The germline V gene encodes CDR1 SGHVS and CDR2 FNYEAQ. This CDR3 is CASSLGQNTEAFF. CDR3 DNA: TGTGCCAGCAGCCTGGGGCAGAACACTGAAGCTTTCTTT.

This clone occurred a few times. The V gene is TRBV30, the J gene TRBJ1-2; the D is unclear. The CDR3 runs to 12 residues. The V and J ends lost 1 base and 5 bases respectively, with 8 bases between them. Germline lookup yields CDR1 GTSNPN and CDR2 SVGIG (reference sequence). CDR3 in amino acids: CAWSANRYGYTF. DNA for the CDR3: TGTGCCTGGAGTGCCAACCGTTATGGCTACACCTTC.

The rearrangement links TRBV10-3 to TRBJ1-1; possibly TRBD1 for D (5 bases). The CDR3 runs to 13 residues. The V end was cut by 7 bases, the J end by 0 bases, with 9 bases between. Germline CDR1 ENHRY, CDR2 SYGVKD. CDR3 in amino acids: CAITQVMNTEAFF. CDR3 in DNA: TGTGCCATCACACAGGTTATGAACACTGAAGCTTTCTTT.

The chain couples TRBV7-2 to TRBJ1-5, with a possible D match to TRBD1 (6 bases). This CDR3 region has 15 residues. Trimming removed 4 bases at V and 4 bases at J, with 14 bases between. Germline lookup yields CDR1 SGHTA and CDR2 FQGNSA. CDR3 region: CASSSGVIGNQPQHF. CDR3 DNA: TGTGCCAGCAGCTCAGGGGTCATCGGAAATCAGCCCCAGCATTTT.

The V call is TRBV7-8, the J call TRBJ2-7; maybe TRBD1 (6 bases). V was shortened by 5 bases and J by 3 bases, with 17 bases between the two germline ends. This CDR3 region has 15 residues. CDR1 and CDR2 from the germline V gene are SGHVS and FQNEAQ. For the CDR3, the DNA is TGTGCCAGCAGCGTGGCGAACAGGGCAGGCTACGAGCAGTACTTC. It specifies CASSVANRAGYEQYF.

The rearrangement uses TRBV4-2 and TRBJ1-1, with D hard to call. Germline CDR1 LGHNA, CDR2 YNFKEQ. Trimming shortened V by 0 bases and J by 0 bases, and 8 bases separated the two germline ends. This CDR3 has 15 amino acids. CDR3 coding DNA: TGTGCCAGCAGCCAAGAATTGGTTCTGAACACTGAAGCTTTCTTT. Protein: CASSQELVLNTEAFF.

The chain couples TRBV5-1 to TRBJ2-4; no reliable D call. With 0 bases removed from V and 6 bases from J, the gap between germline ends came to 13 bases. The germline V gene encodes CDR1 SGHRS and CDR2 YFSETQ. The CDR3 runs to 15 residues. The CDR3 DNA is TGCGCCAGCAGCTTGGCCTCGGCAGGTACAAACATTCAGTACTTC. It is translated as CASSLASAGTNIQYF.

V usage is TRBV7-9 and J usage is TRBJ1-2, with no clear D. Germline assignment: CDR1 SEHNR and CDR2 FQNEAQ (reference sequence). V was shortened by 4 bases and J by 8 bases, with 17 bases between the two germline ends. This CDR3 is built from 14 residues. The CDR3: CASSSLWLSDGYTF. The CDR3 DNA reads TGTGCCAGCAGCTCATTATGGCTGTCCGACGGCTACACCTTC.